The rows below give T cell receptor beta chains drawn from one sample of a study of cytomegalovirus exposure and HLA in healthy donors. Measured with immunoSEQ multiplex PCR; TCRdb has only the in-frame clones, and not every one. The top ten clones hold more than 9% of a sample with roughly 150,000 clones, around two thirds of them seen once. Specimen: PBMCs. Receptors originate from a man in his thirties or forties in good health and CMV-seropositive. The CDR3 runs from the conserved cysteine through the conserved F or W.

J gene: TRBJ2-7
CDR3 length: 15
V gene: TRBV4-1
CDR3 protein: CASSQDRGRPYEQYF

J gene: TRBJ2-1
CDR3 length: 16
V gene: TRBV13
CDR3 protein: CASSALERGSYNEQFF

J gene: .
CDR3 length: 14
V gene: TRBV4-1
CDR3 protein: CASSQKRERYEQYF

J gene: TRBJ1-1
CDR3 length: 14
V gene: TRBV28
CDR3 protein: CASSSGQGRTEAFF

J gene: .
CDR3 length: 15
V gene: TRBV6-6
CDR3 protein: CASSYLQGPSYEQYF

J gene: TRBJ1-1
CDR3 length: 17
V gene: TRBV9
CDR3 protein: CASSAARDRTYSTEAFF

J gene: TRBJ1-3
CDR3 length: 14
V gene: TRBV28
CDR3 protein: CASTPGGVGNTIYF

J gene: TRBJ1-5
CDR3 length: 12
V gene: TRBV5-4
CDR3 protein: CASSTLGMPQHF

J gene: TRBJ2-7
CDR3 length: 17
V gene: TRBV10-2
CDR3 protein: CASSEREGAGGPYEQYF

J gene: TRBJ1-2
CDR3 length: 11
V gene: TRBV30
CDR3 protein: CAWRGNYGYTF

J gene: TRBJ2-1
CDR3 length: 17
V gene: TRBV7-9
CDR3 protein: CASSPLGVGGPGNEQFF

J gene: TRBJ2-2
CDR3 length: 19
V gene: TRBV5-1
CDR3 protein: CASSPRLAGTNANTGELFF

J gene: TRBJ1-3
CDR3 length: 15
V gene: TRBV7-3
CDR3 protein: CASSLEAGTGNTIYF

J gene: TRBJ2-5
CDR3 length: 16
V gene: TRBV21-1
CDR3 protein: CASSTDRGKDQETQYF

J gene: TRBJ2-5
CDR3 length: 15
V gene: TRBV5-5
CDR3 protein: CASIKGEYKQETQYF

J gene: TRBJ2-6
CDR3 length: 14
V gene: TRBV2
CDR3 protein: CATLAAGTTNVLTF

J gene: TRBJ1-6
CDR3 length: 14
V gene: TRBV5-1
CDR3 protein: CASSLTGDGSPLHF

J gene: TRBJ1-2
CDR3 length: 16
V gene: TRBV10-2
CDR3 protein: CASSESSGGALYGYTF

J gene: TRBJ2-1
CDR3 length: 13
V gene: TRBV9
CDR3 protein: CASSVEGLAVQFF

J gene: TRBJ2-1
CDR3 length: 15
V gene: TRBV7-8
CDR3 protein: CASSLVRLAYNEQFF

J gene: TRBJ2-1
CDR3 length: 19
V gene: TRBV7-2
CDR3 protein: CASSPGRTSGRSSYNEQFF

J gene: TRBJ2-7
CDR3 length: 14
V gene: TRBV5-5
CDR3 protein: CASSAGAWGDEQYF

J gene: TRBJ1-5
CDR3 length: 14
V gene: TRBV30
CDR3 protein: CAWSVGQAYQPQHF

J gene: TRBJ2-4
CDR3 length: 14
V gene: TRBV5-1
CDR3 protein: CASSPDVTKNIQYF

J gene: TRBJ2-7
CDR3 length: 14
V gene: TRBV30
CDR3 protein: CAWSEDWGHYEQYF

J gene: TRBJ2-1
CDR3 length: 11
V gene: TRBV30
CDR3 protein: CAWSVQNEQFF

J gene: TRBJ2-1
CDR3 length: 15
V gene: TRBV5-1
CDR3 protein: CASSLAAQAYNEQFF

J gene: TRBJ1-5
CDR3 length: 14
V gene: TRBV18
CDR3 protein: CASSPGREDQPQHF

J gene: TRBJ2-1
CDR3 length: 14
V gene: TRBV18
CDR3 protein: CASPKVRRGNEQFF

J gene: TRBJ2-1
CDR3 length: 14
V gene: TRBV25-1
CDR3 protein: CASSEYSTGDEQFF

J gene: TRBJ2-3
CDR3 length: 19
V gene: TRBV5-6
CDR3 protein: CASSSMTSGRLDNTDTQYF

J gene: TRBJ2-3
CDR3 length: 13
V gene: TRBV7-3
CDR3 protein: CASSLSRTDTQYF

J gene: TRBJ2-1
CDR3 length: 19
V gene: TRBV4-1
CDR3 protein: CASSQAASAGGPFYNEQFF

J gene: TRBJ2-1
CDR3 length: 15
V gene: TRBV11-3
CDR3 protein: CASSLLGQVYNEQFF

J gene: TRBJ1-1
CDR3 length: 15
V gene: TRBV5-8
CDR3 protein: CASSFGIGVNTEAFF

J gene: TRBJ1-6
CDR3 length: 14
V gene: TRBV30
CDR3 protein: CAWSYGTGNSPLHF

J gene: TRBJ2-1
CDR3 length: 15
V gene: TRBV9
CDR3 protein: CASSVGQGSYNEQFF

J gene: TRBJ2-1
CDR3 length: 14
V gene: TRBV27
CDR3 protein: CASSLGDRYNEQFF

J gene: TRBJ2-5
CDR3 length: 14
V gene: TRBV5-4
CDR3 protein: CASSRGQGGETQYF

J gene: TRBJ2-7
CDR3 length: 12
V gene: TRBV27
CDR3 protein: CASSRTGREQYF

J gene: TRBJ2-7
CDR3 length: 13
V gene: TRBV6-1
CDR3 protein: CASGPGQSTVQYF

J gene: TRBJ1-2
CDR3 length: 16
V gene: TRBV6-6
CDR3 protein: CASSPHVQGTNYGYTF

J gene: TRBJ2-2
CDR3 length: 15
V gene: TRBV19
CDR3 protein: CASKRGGESAGELFF

J gene: TRBJ2-1
CDR3 length: 14
V gene: TRBV11-3
CDR3 protein: CASSPGTSNNEQFF

J gene: TRBJ2-3
CDR3 length: 17
V gene: TRBV9
CDR3 protein: CASNRGGAGASTDTQYF

J gene: TRBJ2-7
CDR3 length: 16
V gene: TRBV7-8
CDR3 protein: CASSKRDFLEPYEQYF

J gene: TRBJ2-7
CDR3 length: 13
V gene: TRBV7-2
CDR3 protein: CASSGRGLYEQYF

J gene: TRBJ1-1
CDR3 length: 16
V gene: TRBV4-1
CDR3 protein: CASSQALLLVSTEAFF

J gene: TRBJ1-1
CDR3 length: 14
V gene: TRBV10-3
CDR3 protein: CAISRQGGGTEAFF

J gene: TRBJ2-6
CDR3 length: 15
V gene: TRBV11-2
CDR3 protein: CASSAQGAGANVLTF